These 9 T cell receptor beta chains originate from one sample sequenced in a study of cytomegalovirus exposure and HLA in healthy donors. 13 Jbeta primers and 60 Vbeta primers were used for the PCR. TCRdb's table, derived via immunoSEQ multiplex PCR, lists solely in-frame clones and lacks some. The profile shows roughly 120,000 clones, roughly four fifths of them singletons. The source material was PBMCs. The receptors derive from a woman in her 50s in good health and CMV-seropositive.

Remarks on this clone: One end of the junction does not line up with germline, which may come from a read error. The chain recombines TRBV6-6 with TRBJ2-5, with 7 bases lining up with TRBD1. The CDR3 sequence is 15 residues long. The germline CDR1 and CDR2 sequences are MNHNY and SVGAGI (reference sequence). The CDR3 DNA reads as TGTGCCAGCAGCGAGAAACGGGGACAGCAAGAGGCCCAGTACTTC. Encoded protein: CASSEKRGQQEAQYF.

This clone turned up a few times. The chain joins TRBV9 to TRBJ1-3, with TRBD1 as a possible D gene (5 bases). Trimming took 4 bases from V and 0 from J, leaving 17 bases between them. The CDR3 contains 17 residues. The germline V gene has CDR1 SGDLS and CDR2 YYNGEE. CDR3 nucleotides: TGTGCCAGCAGCCCGGACACTGTTAAAGACTCTGGAAACACCATATATTTT. Amino acid sequence: CASSPDTVKDSGNTIYF. Combining the CDR3 with reference TRBV9 and TRBJ1-3 gives the whole variable domain DSGVTQTPKHLITATGQRVTLRCSPRSGDLSVYWYQQSLDQGLQFLIQYYNGEERAKGNILERFSAQQFPDLHSELNLSSLELGDSALYFCASSPDTVKDSGNTIYFGEGSWLTVV.

The V and J genes are TRBV5-1 and TRBJ2-3; possible D gene TRBD1, 6 bases. The CDR3 length is 15 residues. Trimming stripped 4 bases from V and 0 bases from J, with 12 bases between. In germline, CDR1 is SGHRS, CDR2 YFSETQ. CDR3 region: CASSPGQTSTDTQYF. The CDR3 coding sequence is TGCGCCAGCAGCCCCGGACAGACTAGCACAGATACGCAGTATTTT.

The J gene is TRBJ2-7, the V gene TRBV21-1; TRBD2 was called by the table and not checked on the DNA. TRBV21-1 is shown as a pseudogene. The CDR3 consists of 18 residues. The CDR3 loop reads CASSKDHSYTSGAVSICF. The CDR3 nucleotides read TGTGCCAGCAGCAAAGACCACTCCTACACTAGCGGGGCCGTCTCAATTTGCTTC.

This chain connects TRBV28 to TRBJ2-7; 9 bases map to TRBD1. This CDR3 has 15 residues. V was clipped by 4 bases and J by 3 bases; unmatched bases: 7. Germline V gene data show CDR1 as MDHEN and CDR2 as SYDVKM. CDR3 DNA: TGTGCCAGCAGTTCAACCGGGACAGGGTACTACGAGCAGTACTTC. Its protein is CASSSTGTGYYEQYF.

This chain connects TRBV11-3 to TRBJ2-7; the D gene is possibly TRBD1 (5 bases). The CDR3 extends over 14 amino acids. Trimming took 5 bases from V and 1 from J, leaving 12 bases between them. CDR1 and CDR2 (germline): SGHNT, YENEEA. The CDR3 loop is CASSPGRGSYEQYF. DNA for the CDR3: TGTGCCAGCAGCCCTGGAAGGGGTTCCTACGAGCAGTACTTC.

Of note for this clone: Other DNA variants within this sample encode the same CDR3. The V call is TRBV28, the J call TRBJ1-4, with TRBD1 as a possible D gene (6 bases). From germline, CDR1 is MDHEN and CDR2 SYDVKM. This CDR3 contains 17 residues. The V end was cut by 1 base, the J end by 8 bases, with 20 bases between. The CDR3 bases are TGTGCCAGCAGTTTATTACTCCTCGGCAGGGGCGAGGAAAAACTGTTTTTT. Encoded protein: CASSLLLLGRGEEKLFF.

V and J are TRBV5-6 and TRBJ2-1; a possible D gene is TRBD1 (6 bases). The CDR3 has 13 amino acids. V was clipped by 0 bases and J by 6 bases, with 7 bases between them. Germline assignment: CDR1 SGHDT and CDR2 YYEEEE. Here the CDR3 DNA reads TGTGCCAGCAGCTTGGGCAGGGGCAATGAGCAGTTCTTC. It specifies CASSLGRGNEQFF.

The table lists this clone with a count of one. The chain is built from TRBV7-9 and TRBJ2-1; 14 bases map to TRBD2. Trimming cost V 5 bases and J 7 bases; bases outside gene matches: 4. The CDR3 runs 15 residues. The germline V gene has CDR1 SEHNR and CDR2 FQNEAQ (reference sequence). CDR3 DNA: TGTGCCAGCAGCGGTCGGACTAGCGGGGGGAATGAGCAGTTCTTC. This sequence encodes CASSGRTSGGNEQFF. The whole variable domain, remainder taken from reference TRBV7-9 and TRBJ2-1, is DTGVSQNPRHKITKRGQNVTFRCDPISEHNRLYWYRQTLGQGPEFLTYFQNEAQLEKSRLLSDRFSAERPKGSFSTLEIQRTEQGDSAMYLCASSGRTSGGNEQFFGPGTRLTVL.